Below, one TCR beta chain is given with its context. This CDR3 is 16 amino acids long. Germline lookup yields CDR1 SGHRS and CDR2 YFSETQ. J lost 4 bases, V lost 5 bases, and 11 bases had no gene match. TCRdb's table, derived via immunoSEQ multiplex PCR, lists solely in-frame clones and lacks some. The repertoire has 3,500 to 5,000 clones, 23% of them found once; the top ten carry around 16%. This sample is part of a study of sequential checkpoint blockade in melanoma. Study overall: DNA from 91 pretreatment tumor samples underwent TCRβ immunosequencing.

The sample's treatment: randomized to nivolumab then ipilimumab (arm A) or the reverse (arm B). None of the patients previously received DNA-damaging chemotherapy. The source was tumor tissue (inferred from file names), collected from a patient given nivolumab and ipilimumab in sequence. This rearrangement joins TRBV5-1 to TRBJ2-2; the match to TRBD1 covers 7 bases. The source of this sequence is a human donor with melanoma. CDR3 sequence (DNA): TGCGCCAGCAGAGTGTCCGGGACAGTTGGCACCGGGGAGCTGTTTTTT. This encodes CASRVSGTVGTGELFF.